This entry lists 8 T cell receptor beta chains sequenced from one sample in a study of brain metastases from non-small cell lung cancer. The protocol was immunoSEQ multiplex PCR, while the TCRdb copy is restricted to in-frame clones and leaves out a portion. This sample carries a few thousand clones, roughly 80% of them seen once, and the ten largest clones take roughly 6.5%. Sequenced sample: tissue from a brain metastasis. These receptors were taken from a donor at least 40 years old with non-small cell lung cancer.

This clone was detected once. The CDR3 DNA sequence: TGTGCCAGCAGCGTAGTCTTGGGGGCGGGAGCTGGGGAGCTGTTTTTT. Its translation: CASSVVLGAGAGELFF. The chain uses TRBV9 and TRBJ2-2; perhaps TRBD2 as D (7 bases). Germline lookup yields CDR1 SGDLS and CDR2 YYNGEE. Trimming took 0 bases from V and 8 from J, leaving 17 bases between them. This CDR3 region has 16 residues.

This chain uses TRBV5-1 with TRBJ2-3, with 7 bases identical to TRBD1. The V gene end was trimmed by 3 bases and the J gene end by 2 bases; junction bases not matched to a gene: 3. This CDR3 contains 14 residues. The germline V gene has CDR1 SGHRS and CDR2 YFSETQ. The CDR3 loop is CASSSGQNTDTQYF. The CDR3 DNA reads TGCGCCAGCAGCTCGGGACAGAACACAGATACGCAGTATTTT.

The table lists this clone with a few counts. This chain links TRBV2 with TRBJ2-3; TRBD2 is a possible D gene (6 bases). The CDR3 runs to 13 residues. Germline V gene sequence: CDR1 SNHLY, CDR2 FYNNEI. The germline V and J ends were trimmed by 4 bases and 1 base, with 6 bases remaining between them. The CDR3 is CASSAGGTDTQYF. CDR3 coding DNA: TGTGCCAGCAGTGCGGGGGGCACAGATACGCAGTATTTT.

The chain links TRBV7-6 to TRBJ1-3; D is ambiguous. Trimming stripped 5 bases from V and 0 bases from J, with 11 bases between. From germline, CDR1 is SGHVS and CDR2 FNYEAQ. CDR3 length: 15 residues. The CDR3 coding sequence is TGTGCCAGCAGCGGACGTTCTGGCTCTGGAAACACCATATATTTT. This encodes CASSGRSGSGNTIYF.

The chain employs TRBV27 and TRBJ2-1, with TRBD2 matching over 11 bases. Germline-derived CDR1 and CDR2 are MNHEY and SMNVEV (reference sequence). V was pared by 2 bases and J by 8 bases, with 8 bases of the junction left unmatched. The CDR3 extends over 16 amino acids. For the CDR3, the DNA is TGTGCCAGCAGTTTAAGGGCTAGCGGGGGGAGGTATGAGCAGTTCTTC. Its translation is CASSLRASGGRYEQFF.

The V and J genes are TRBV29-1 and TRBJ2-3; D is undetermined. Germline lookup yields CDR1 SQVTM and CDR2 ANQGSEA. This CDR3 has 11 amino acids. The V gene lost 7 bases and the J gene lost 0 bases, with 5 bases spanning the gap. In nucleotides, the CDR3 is TGCAGCGCCGGGAGCACAGATACGCAGTATTTT. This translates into CSAGSTDTQYF.

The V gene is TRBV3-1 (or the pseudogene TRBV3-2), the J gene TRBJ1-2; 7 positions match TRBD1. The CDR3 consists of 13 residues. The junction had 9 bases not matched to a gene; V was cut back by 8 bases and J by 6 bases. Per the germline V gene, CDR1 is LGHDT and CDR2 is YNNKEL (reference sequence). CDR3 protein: CASLSGTADGYTF. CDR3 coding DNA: TGTGCCAGCCTATCTGGGACAGCAGATGGCTACACCTTC.

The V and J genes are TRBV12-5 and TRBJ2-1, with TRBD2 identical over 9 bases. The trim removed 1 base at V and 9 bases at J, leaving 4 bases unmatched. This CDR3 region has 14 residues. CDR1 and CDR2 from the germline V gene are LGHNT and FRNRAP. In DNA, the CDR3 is TGTGCTAGTGGTTTGGGACTAGCGGAGGGTGAGCAGTTCTTC. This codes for CASGLGLAEGEQFF.